A single T cell receptor (beta chain) is shown here with its context. The antigen remains undetermined. This specimen belongs to a study of T cells after posttransplantation cyclophosphamide. Study-wide results and caveats: TRB clonality was highly associated with recipient CMV seropositivity and reactivation.

Using immunoSEQ multiplex PCR, the repertoire was profiled, and TCRdb retains in-frame clones only, with some absent. Of roughly 15,000 clones detected, around 90% appear once; the ten largest clones hold roughly 4%. The germline V gene encodes CDR1 SGDLS and CDR2 YYNGEE. The J segment lost 0 bases and the V segment lost 3 bases, leaving 7 bases of the junction unmatched. This CDR3 spans 18 amino acids. Controls had myeloablative marrow grafts with methotrexate and calcineurin inhibitor, sampled at 1 year. The starting material was PBMCs, obtained after an allogeneic stem cell transplant with a calcineurin inhibitor and methotrexate. The receptor comes from a male patient aged 45 to 59 who received an allogeneic stem cell transplant from an unrelated donor, was CMV-positive, and had chronic GVHD only. The T cells may partly be graft donor cells. This rearrangement joins TRBV9 to TRBJ2-5, with 14 bases that match TRBD2. Here the CDR3 DNA reads TGTGCCAGCAGCGCCGTCGGGACTAGCGGGGGTTACCAAGAGACCCAGTACTTC. Residues: CASSAVGTSGGYQETQYF. Supplemented by reference TRBV9 and TRBJ2-5, the full variable domain reads DSGVTQTPKHLITATGQRVTLRCSPRSGDLSVYWYQQSLDQGLQFLIQYYNGEERAKGNILERFSAQQFPDLHSELNLSSLELGDSALYFCASSAVGTSGGYQETQYFGPGTRLLVL.